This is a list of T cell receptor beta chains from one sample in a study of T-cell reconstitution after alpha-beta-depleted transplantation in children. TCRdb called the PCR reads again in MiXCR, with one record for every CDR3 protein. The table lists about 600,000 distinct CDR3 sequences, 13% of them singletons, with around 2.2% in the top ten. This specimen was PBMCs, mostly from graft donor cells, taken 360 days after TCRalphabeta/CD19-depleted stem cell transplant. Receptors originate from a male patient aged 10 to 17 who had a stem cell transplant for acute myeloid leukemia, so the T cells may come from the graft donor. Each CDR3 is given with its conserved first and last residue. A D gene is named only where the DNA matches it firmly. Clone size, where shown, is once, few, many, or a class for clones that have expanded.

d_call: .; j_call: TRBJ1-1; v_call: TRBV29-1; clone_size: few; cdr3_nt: TGCAGCGTTGAGATAGGGGTGAAGAGGGCTTTCTTT; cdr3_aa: CSVEIGVKRAFF
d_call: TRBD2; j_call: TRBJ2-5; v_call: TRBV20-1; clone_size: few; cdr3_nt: TGCAGTGCGCAGACTAGCGGGAGTCTCGGGACCCAGTACTTC; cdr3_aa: CSAQTSGSLGTQYF
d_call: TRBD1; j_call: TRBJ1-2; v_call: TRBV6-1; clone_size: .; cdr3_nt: TGTGCCAGCAGTCCTCAGGGGGATGACTATGGCTACACCTTC; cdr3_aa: CASSPQGDDYGYTF
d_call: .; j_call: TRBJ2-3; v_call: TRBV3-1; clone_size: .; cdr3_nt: TGTGCCAGCAGGCATGGACCCTCACCACCCTCGGCGCAGTATTTT; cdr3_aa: CASRHGPSPPSAQYF
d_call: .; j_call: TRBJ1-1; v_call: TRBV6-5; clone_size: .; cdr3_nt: TGTGCCAGCAGTTACTCGTCGTCAGGCAGCCGTGAAGCTTTCTTT; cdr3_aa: CASSYSSSGSREAFF
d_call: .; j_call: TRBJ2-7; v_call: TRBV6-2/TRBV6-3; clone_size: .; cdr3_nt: TGTGCCACCTCGGGACGGATGGGGCCCTACGAGCAGTACTTC; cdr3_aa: CATSGRMGPYEQYF
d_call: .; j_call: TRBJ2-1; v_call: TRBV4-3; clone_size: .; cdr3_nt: TGCGCCAGCAGCCAAGATCCCGGGGCAAGCTCCTACAATGAGCAGTTCTTC; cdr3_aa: CASSQDPGASSYNEQFF
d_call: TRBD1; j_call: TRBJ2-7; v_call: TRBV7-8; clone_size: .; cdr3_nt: TGTGCCAGCAGCTTAGCGCGGGGACAGGGTGACGAGCAGTACTTC; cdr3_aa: CASSLARGQGDEQYF
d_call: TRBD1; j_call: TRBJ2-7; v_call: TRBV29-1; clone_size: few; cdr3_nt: TGCAGCGTTTACCGGGACAGGCCGGCGGCATTCACCTACGAGCAGTACTTC; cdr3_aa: CSVYRDRPAAFTYEQYF
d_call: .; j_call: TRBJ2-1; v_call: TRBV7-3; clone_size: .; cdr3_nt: TGTGCCAGCAGCTTAAAAACTCCCGACGTCTACAATGAGCAGTTCTTC; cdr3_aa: CASSLKTPDVYNEQFF
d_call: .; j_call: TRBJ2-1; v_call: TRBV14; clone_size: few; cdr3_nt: TGTGCCAGCAGCCGATTTGATGAGCAGTTCTTC; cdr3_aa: CASSRFDEQFF
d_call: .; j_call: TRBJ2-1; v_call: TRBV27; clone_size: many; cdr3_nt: TGTGCCAGCAGTTTTGCTAGACAAACTTGGAGGCAGTTCTTC; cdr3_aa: CASSFARQTWRQFF
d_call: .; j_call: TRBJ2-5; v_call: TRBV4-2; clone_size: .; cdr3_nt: TGTGCCAGCAGCCAAGTTCGAGGGCTGTTAGCGAAGACCCAGTACTTC; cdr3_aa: CASSQVRGLLAKTQYF
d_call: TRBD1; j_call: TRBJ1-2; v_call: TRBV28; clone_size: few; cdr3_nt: TGTGCCAGCAGTTTAGGGACAGGGGGAAACTATGGCTACACCTTC; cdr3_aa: CASSLGTGGNYGYTF
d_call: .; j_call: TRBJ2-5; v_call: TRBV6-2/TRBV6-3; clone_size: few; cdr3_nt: TGTGCCAGCAGAGAGGCGGGACTGATAGGAGAGACCCAGTACTTC; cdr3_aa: CASREAGLIGETQYF
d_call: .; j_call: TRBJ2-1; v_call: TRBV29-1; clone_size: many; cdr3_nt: TGCAGCGTTGAGGGGGGAGCCTCCTACTACAATGAGCAGTTCTTC; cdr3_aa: CSVEGGASYYNEQFF
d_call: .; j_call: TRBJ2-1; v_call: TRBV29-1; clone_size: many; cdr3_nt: TGCAGCGCCCCCAGGGACTACAATGAGCAGTTCTTC; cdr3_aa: CSAPRDYNEQFF
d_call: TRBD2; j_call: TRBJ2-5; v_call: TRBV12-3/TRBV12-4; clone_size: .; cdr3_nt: TGTGCCAGCAGTTTGTTACTAGCGGTCTACCAAGAGACCCAGTACTTC; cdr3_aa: CASSLLLAVYQETQYF
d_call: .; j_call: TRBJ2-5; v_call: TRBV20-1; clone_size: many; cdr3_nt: TGCAGTGCTACCTACCAGCAAGAGACCCAGTACTTC; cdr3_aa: CSATYQQETQYF
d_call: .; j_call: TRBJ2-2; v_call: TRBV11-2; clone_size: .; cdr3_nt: TGTGCCAGCAGCCCCGGCGGGACCCCGAATAGGGAGCTGTTTTTT; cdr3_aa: CASSPGGTPNRELFF
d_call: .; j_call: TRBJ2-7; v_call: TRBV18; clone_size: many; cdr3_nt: TGTGCCAGCTCCCGGTGGAACAGGGACGAGGGTCGGCAGTACTTC; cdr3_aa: CASSRWNRDEGRQYF
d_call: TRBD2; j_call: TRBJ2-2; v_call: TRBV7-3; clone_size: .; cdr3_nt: TGTGCCAGCAGCTTAGGTTTTAGCGGGAGGTGGACCGGGGAGCTGTTTTTT; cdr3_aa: CASSLGFSGRWTGELFF
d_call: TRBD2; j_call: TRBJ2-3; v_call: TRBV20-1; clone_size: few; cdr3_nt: TGCAGTGCTAGCCGAGGATTGGGATTAGCGGGAGATCCAGATACGCAGTATTTT; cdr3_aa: CSASRGLGLAGDPDTQYF
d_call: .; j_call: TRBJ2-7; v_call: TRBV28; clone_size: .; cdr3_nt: TGTGCCAGCAGACCTTACTTAACCCCGGGACACCTGTCCTACGAGCAGTACTTC; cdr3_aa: CASRPYLTPGHLSYEQYF
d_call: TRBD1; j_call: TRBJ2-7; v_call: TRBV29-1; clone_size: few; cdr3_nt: TGCAGCGTTGGACCGGGACAGGGGGCTTACGAGCAGTACTTC; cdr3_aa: CSVGPGQGAYEQYF
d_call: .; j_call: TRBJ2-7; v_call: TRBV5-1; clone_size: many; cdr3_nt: TGCGCCAGCAGCTTACAAGGCTTCGACTACGAGCAGTACTTC; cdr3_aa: CASSLQGFDYEQYF
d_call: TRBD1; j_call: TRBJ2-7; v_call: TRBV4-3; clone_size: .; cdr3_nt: TGCGCCAGCAGCCAAGAGGACAGGGGGCCCGCCTACGAGCAGTACTTC; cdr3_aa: CASSQEDRGPAYEQYF
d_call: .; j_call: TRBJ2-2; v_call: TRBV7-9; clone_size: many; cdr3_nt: TGTGCCAGCAGCACCACTAGCTCCCGAGCCGGGGAGCTGTTTTTT; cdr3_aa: CASSTTSSRAGELFF
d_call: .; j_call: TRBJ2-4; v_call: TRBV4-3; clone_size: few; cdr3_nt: TGCGCCAGCAGCCAGGACCCGAGGGCAGCGGGCAAAAACATTCAGTACTTC; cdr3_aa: CASSQDPRAAGKNIQYF
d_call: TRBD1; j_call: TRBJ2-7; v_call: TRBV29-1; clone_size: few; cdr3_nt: TGCAGCGTTCGACAGGGAACCTACGAGCAGTACTTC; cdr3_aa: CSVRQGTYEQYF
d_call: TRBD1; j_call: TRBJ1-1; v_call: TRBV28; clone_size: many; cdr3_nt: TGTGCCAGCAGTTTGTACAGGGGTGAAGCTTTCTTT; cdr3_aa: CASSLYRGEAFF
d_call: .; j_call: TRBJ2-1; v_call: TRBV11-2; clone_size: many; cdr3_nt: TGTGCCAGCAGCCCACTTGTGATTGTGGGTTTGCGGGAGCAGTTCTTC; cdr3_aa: CASSPLVIVGLREQFF
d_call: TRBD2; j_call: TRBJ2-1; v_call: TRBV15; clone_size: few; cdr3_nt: TGTGCCACCAGCAGAGGGGGCAGCGGGAGGGCCTACAATGAGCAGTTCTTC; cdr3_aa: CATSRGGSGRAYNEQFF
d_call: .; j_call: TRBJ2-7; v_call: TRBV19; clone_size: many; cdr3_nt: TGTGCCAGTAGTACCCTCGGAGGTGGCGGCGAGCAGTACTTC; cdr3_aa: CASSTLGGGGEQYF
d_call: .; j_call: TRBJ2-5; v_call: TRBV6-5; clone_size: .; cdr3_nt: TGTGCCAGCAGTTATACGGGTCCCCAAGAGACCCAGTACTTC; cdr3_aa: CASSYTGPQETQYF
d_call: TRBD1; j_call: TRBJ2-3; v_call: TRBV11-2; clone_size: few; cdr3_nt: TGTGCCAGCAGCCGACAGGGGCCCACAGATACGCAGTATTTT; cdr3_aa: CASSRQGPTDTQYF
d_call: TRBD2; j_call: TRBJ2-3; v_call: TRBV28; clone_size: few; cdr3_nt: TGTGCCAGCAGTCTAGCGGGAGTTTTTACAGATACGCAGTATTTT; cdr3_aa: CASSLAGVFTDTQYF
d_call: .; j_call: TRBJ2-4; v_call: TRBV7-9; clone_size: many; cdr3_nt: TGTGCCAGCAGCTCCCAGGAGTGGAGGCACATTCAGTACTTC; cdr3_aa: CASSSQEWRHIQYF
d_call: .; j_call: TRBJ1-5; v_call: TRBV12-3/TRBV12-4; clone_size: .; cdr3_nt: TGTGCCAGCAGTTCCGGCCCAATCAATCAGCCCCAGCATTTT; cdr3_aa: CASSSGPINQPQHF
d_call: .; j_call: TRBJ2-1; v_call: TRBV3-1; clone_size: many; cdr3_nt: TGTGCCAGCAGCTCTAGGGCAAACAATGAGCAGTTCTTC; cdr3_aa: CASSSRANNEQFF
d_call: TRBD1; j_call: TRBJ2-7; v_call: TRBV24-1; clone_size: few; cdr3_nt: TGTGCCACCAGTGACCCAAGTCGGCAGGGGGCCCACGAGCAGTACTTC; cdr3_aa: CATSDPSRQGAHEQYF
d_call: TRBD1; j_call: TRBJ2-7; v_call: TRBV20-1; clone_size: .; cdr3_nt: TGCAGTGCTCACACCCACGGGACAGGGGGTTCCTACGAGCAGTACTTC; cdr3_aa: CSAHTHGTGGSYEQYF
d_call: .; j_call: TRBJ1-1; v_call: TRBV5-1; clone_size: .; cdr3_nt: TGCGCCAGCAGCCGGACTACGGATTTTAACACTGAAGCTTTCTTT; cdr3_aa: CASSRTTDFNTEAFF
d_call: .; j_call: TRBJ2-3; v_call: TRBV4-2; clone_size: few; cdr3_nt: TGTGCCAGCAGCCAAGATAGGGACTCTCAGGCAAATACGCAGTATTTT; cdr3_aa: CASSQDRDSQANTQYF
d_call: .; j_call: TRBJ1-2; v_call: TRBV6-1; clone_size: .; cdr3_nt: TGTGCCAGCTTTCTACAGTCTTTCAGAGATTTGGGCTACACCTTC; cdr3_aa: CASFLQSFRDLGYTF
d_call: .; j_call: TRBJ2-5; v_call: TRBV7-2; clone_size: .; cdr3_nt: TGTGCCAGCAGCTTAGATAGGGGGGGTTGGGCCCAGTACTTC; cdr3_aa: CASSLDRGGWAQYF
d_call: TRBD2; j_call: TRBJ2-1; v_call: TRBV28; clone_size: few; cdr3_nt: TGTGCCAGCAGTTTAGTGCTAGCGGGAGTTTACAATGAGCAGTTCTTC; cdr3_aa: CASSLVLAGVYNEQFF
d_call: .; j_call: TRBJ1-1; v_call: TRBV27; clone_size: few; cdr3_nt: TGTGCCAGCAGCAACCCAGGGAAGGAAGCTTTCTTT; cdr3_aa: CASSNPGKEAFF
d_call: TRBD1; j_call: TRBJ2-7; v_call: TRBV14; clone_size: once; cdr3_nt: TGTGCCAGCAGCCCCGGACAGGGGGTCTTCGAGCAGTACTTC; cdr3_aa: CASSPGQGVFEQYF
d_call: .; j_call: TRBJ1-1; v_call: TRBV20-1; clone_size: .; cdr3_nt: TGCAGTGCTACGACTGCCCAGGGACCGGGGAACACTGAAGCTTTCTTT; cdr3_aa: CSATTAQGPGNTEAFF
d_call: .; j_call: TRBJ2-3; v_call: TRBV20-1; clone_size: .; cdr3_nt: TGCAGTGCTAGAGAAGGCGGCCCGCACACAGATACGCAGTATTTT; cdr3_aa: CSAREGGPHTDTQYF
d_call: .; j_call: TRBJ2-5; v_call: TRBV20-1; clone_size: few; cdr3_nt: TGCAGTGTACCTCACGGGGGAGAGACCCAGTACTTC; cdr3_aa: CSVPHGGETQYF
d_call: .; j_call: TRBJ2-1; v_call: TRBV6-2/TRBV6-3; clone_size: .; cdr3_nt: TGTGCCAGCAGTTCCCACCGGGGTGACACCGACGCGTTAGCCTTCCCCTCCTACAATGAGCAGTTCTTC; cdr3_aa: CASSSHRGDTDALAFPSYNEQFF
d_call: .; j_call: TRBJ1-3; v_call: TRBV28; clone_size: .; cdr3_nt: TGTGCCAGCAGCATGGGGGGATCTGGAAACACCATATATTTT; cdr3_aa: CASSMGGSGNTIYF